A single sample is the source of the 12 T cell receptor beta chains below, sequenced in a study of cytomegalovirus exposure and HLA in healthy donors. Primers included in the PCR were 60 Vbeta and 13 Jbeta primers. Only in-frame clones appear in the TCRdb table, and some are missing; sequencing was by immunoSEQ multiplex PCR. The table lists fewer than 150,000 clones, 75% to 90% of them singletons. The material sequenced was PBMCs. These receptors were taken from a female donor in good health and CMV-seronegative.

J is TRBJ2-7 and V is TRBV6-5, with 7 nucleotides matching TRBD2. CDR3 size: 15 residues. Trimming cost V 6 bases and J 3 bases; bases outside gene matches: 11. In germline, CDR1 is MNHEY, CDR2 SVGAGI. The CDR3, as DNA: TGTGCCAGCAGCCCCATGGTAGCGGGCTTCTACGAGCAGTACTTC. As protein: CASSPMVAGFYEQYF.

In DNA form, the CDR3 reads TGTGCCAGCAGTTCCCGTACGCGACAAGAATCCGAAAAACTGTTTTTT. This sequence encodes CASSSRTRQESEKLFF. The chain has TRBV6-5 and TRBJ1-4; no firm D call. This CDR3 spans 16 amino acids. V was cut by 4 bases and J by 8 bases, with 20 bases left in between. Germline-derived CDR1 and CDR2 are MNHEY and SVGAGI.

The chain couples TRBV11-2 to TRBJ1-1; TRBD1 is a possible D gene (6 bases). V dropped 0 bases and J dropped 5 bases, with 16 bases sitting between them. CDR1 is SGHAT, CDR2 FQNNGV, per germline. The CDR3 contains 16 residues. CDR3 amino acids: CASSLDRAGGRTEAFF. The DNA of the CDR3 is TGTGCCAGCAGCTTAGATCGGGCGGGGGGCCGGACTGAAGCTTTCTTT. The full variable domain, with the rest looked up from reference TRBV11-2 and TRBJ1-1, is EAGVAQSPRYKIIEKRQSVAFWCNPISGHATLYWYQQILGQGPKLLIQFQNNGVVDDSQLPKDRFSAERLKGVDSTLKIQPAKLEDSAVYLCASSLDRAGGRTEAFFGQGTRLTVV.

V is TRBV6-6 and J is TRBJ1-4, with D tentatively TRBD1 (6 bases). The V gene's germline CDR1 is MNHNY and CDR2 SVGAGI (reference sequence). The CDR3 covers 15 residues. V was trimmed by 4 bases and J by 8 bases, leaving 17 bases between them. This CDR3 reads CASSLARDMGEKLFF. CDR3 nucleotides: TGTGCCAGCAGTTTAGCCCGGGACATGGGCGAAAAACTGTTTTTT.

CDR3 residues: CASSLVTGGGSYEQYF. The DNA of the CDR3 is TGCGCCAGCAGCTTGGTGACGGGCGGGGGGTCCTACGAGCAGTACTTC. The V call is TRBV5-1, the J call TRBJ2-7; TRBD2 agrees at 8 bases. V lost 0 bases, J lost 1 base, and 6 bases stayed unmatched. The CDR3 is 16 residues long. Looked up from germline, CDR1 is SGHRS and CDR2 is YFSETQ.

This clone was found once. The chain recombines TRBV6-5 with TRBJ2-7; D unclear. The CDR3 extends over 14 amino acids. Trimming cost V 8 bases and J 4 bases, with 18 bases left between them. Germline CDR1 MNHEY, CDR2 SVGAGI. The CDR3 loop is CASSPDWSRYEQYF. CDR3 DNA: TGTGCCAGCTCCCCTGACTGGTCCAGATACGAGCAGTACTTC.

V and J are TRBV5-6 and TRBJ1-4; TRBD1 might be the D (6 bases). CDR3 length: 15 amino acids. Trimming pared 1 base from V and 2 bases from J, leaving 9 bases between. CDR1 and CDR2 from the germline V gene are SGHDT and YYEEEE. The CDR3 is CASSLQGMTNEKLFF. Written as DNA, the CDR3 is TGTGCCAGCAGCTTGCAGGGGATGACTAATGAAAAACTGTTTTTT.

The rearrangement joins TRBV6-1 to TRBJ2-1; 8 bases align to TRBD2. CDR3 size: 13 residues. From germline, CDR1 is MNHNS and CDR2 SASEGT. V shed 6 bases, J shed 4 bases, and the junction held 2 bases outside the gene matches. The CDR3 nucleotides read TGTGCCAGCAGAGCGGGAGCTTACAATGAGCAGTTCTTC. It translates to CASRAGAYNEQFF.

In DNA form, the CDR3 reads TGTGCCAGTAGTGACAGGGTCGGAGGTAGCAATCAGCCCCAGCATTTT. This translates into CASSDRVGGSNQPQHF. The V call is TRBV19, the J call TRBJ1-5; 7 bases are shared with TRBD1. The CDR3 length is 16 residues. V lost 5 bases and J lost 0; bases outside the gene matches: 7. Germline CDR1 LNHDA, CDR2 SQIVND (reference sequence). The complete variable domain, with remaining parts taken from reference TRBV19 and TRBJ1-5, reads DGGITQSPKYLFRKEGQNVTLSCEQNLNHDAMYWYRQDPGQGLRLIYYSQIVNDFQKGDIAEGYSVSREKKESFPLTVTSAQKNPTAFYLCASSDRVGGSNQPQHFGDGTRLSIL.

This chain connects TRBV28 to TRBJ1-5; D is possibly TRBD1 (6 bases). Trimming stripped 2 bases from V and 2 bases from J, with 13 bases between. The germline V gene encodes CDR1 MDHEN and CDR2 SYDVKM. CDR3 length equals 16 residues. The CDR3 nucleotides read TGTGCCAGCAGTTTAGGGGGAACAGGGCGCAATCAGCCCCAGCATTTT. Its translation is CASSLGGTGRNQPQHF.

V gene TRBV6-1 combines with J gene TRBJ2-7; possible D gene TRBD1, 6 bases. The CDR3 extends over 14 amino acids. V lost 7 bases, J lost 2 bases, and 15 bases lay in between. CDR1 and CDR2 (germline): MNHNS, SASEGT. The CDR3 coding sequence is TGTGCCAGCACTACAACAGGGCCCGCCTACGAGCAGTACTTC. This codes for CASTTTGPAYEQYF.

Comments on this clone: The sample contains more than one DNA sequence encoding this CDR3. The chain has TRBV5-1 and TRBJ2-7, with no clear D. The V gene's germline CDR1 is SGHRS and CDR2 YFSETQ. V lost 4 bases and J 0 bases, leaving 8 bases between the germline ends. This CDR3 has 13 amino acids. CDR3 loop: CASSPDSSYEQYF. CDR3 bases: TGCGCCAGCAGCCCTGACTCCTCCTACGAGCAGTACTTC.